The present T cell receptor beta chain was sequenced within a study of regulatory T cells in long-lasting Graves disease. Study-wide results and caveats: Persistent Graves' patients showed less TCR diversity than newly diagnosed ones. Possibly, accuracy suffered from the small sample size.

Noted time point: newly diagnosed GD, antithyroid drugs for less than 3 months. The TCR library was made from RNA extracted from PBMCs. The V gene end was trimmed by 3 bases and the J gene end by 2 bases; junction bases not matched to a gene: 3. The germline V gene has CDR1 DFQATT and CDR2 SNEGSKA (reference sequence). This CDR3 comprises 13 residues. According to the study, TCR beta libraries were built with iRepertoire HTBI primers and CDR3-region Arm-PCR. TCRdb analysed the multiplex PCR reads with MiXCR anew, one entry per CDR3 protein. The data contain some 410,000 distinct CDR3 sequences, about 15% of them singletons. In the case of this clonotype: Its antigen is as yet unknown.

These data were also reused for a study on T cells in Graves' hyperthyroidism and ophthalmopathy. That study reports: Median prediction lead before ophthalmopathy onset was 6.5 months with the model.

The material was peripheral blood mononuclear cells (PBMCs), obtained at new diagnosis, from a patient treated with antithyroid drugs. The V call is TRBV20-1, the J call TRBJ2-5; the match to TRBD2 covers 7 bases. The sequence was collected from a woman aged 25 to 39 with Graves disease. In DNA, the CDR3 is TGCAGTGCTAGTCCAGCGGGGCAAGAGACCCAGTACTTC. Its translation is CSASPAGQETQYF.